A single TCR beta chain is shown here with its context. This specimen belongs to a study of blood T cell repertoires in COVID-19. Study-level background: Acute-phase and convalescent COVID-19 samples originated in the United States, Italy and Spain. Nucleic acid was either cDNA or gDNA, and it came from T cells, B-cell-depleted T cells, or PBMCs.

Methods used by the authors: Amplification with reference gene primers provided the estimates of nucleated cell counts. Sequenced by immunoSEQ multiplex PCR; TCRdb stores in-frame clones only, minus some. From that table come the V and J calls and clone size; the DNA was used to work out D and trimming. In the table there are some 310,000 clones, roughly 89% of which are singletons. Germline lookup yields CDR1 KGHSH and CDR2 LQKENI. V was shortened by 8 bases and J by 3 bases, with 14 bases between the two germline ends. The CDR3 length is 14 residues. Enrollment of patients from Seattle took place during active infection, with longitudinal follow-up.

Sequencing input: peripheral blood. The TCR comes from a woman in her thirties or forties with COVID-19, enrolled during active disease. The chain employs TRBV18 and TRBJ2-1, with D perhaps TRBD1 (7 bases). CDR3 loop: CASAGTDHYNEQFF. CDR3 nucleotide sequence: TGTGCCAGCGCGGGGACAGATCACTACAATGAGCAGTTCTTC.